The 15 T cell receptor beta chains presented below share a single source sample, sequenced in a study of cytomegalovirus exposure and HLA in healthy donors. The primer mix had 60 Vbeta and 13 Jbeta primers. Sequenced by immunoSEQ multiplex PCR; TCRdb stores in-frame clones only, minus some. The top ten hold 4.5% to 7% of the sample, which has roughly 97,000 clones, 60% to 80% seen once. The specimen sequenced was PBMCs. The origin of the receptors is a man aged 55 to 70 in good health and CMV-seropositive.

The sample holds a few counts of this clone. Other DNA sequences in the sample encode the same CDR3. The rearrangement joins TRBV6-5 to TRBJ1-1; D is uncertain. The CDR3 has 12 amino acids. Germline V gene data show CDR1 as MNHEY and CDR2 as SVGAGI. V lost 2 bases and J lost 4, with 5 bases in between. CDR3 DNA: TGTGCCAGCAGTTACGGCCGCACTGAAGCTTTCTTT. Amino acid sequence: CASSYGRTEAFF.

This clone was seen only once. V usage is TRBV6-1 and J usage is TRBJ1-2; 8 nucleotides agree with TRBD1. The CDR3 runs 16 residues. The V gene's germline CDR1 is MNHNS and CDR2 SASEGT. V trimming: 2 bases; J trimming: 4 bases; junction bases outside the gene matches: 9. The CDR3 spells CASSEPTGARGYGYTF. The CDR3 DNA sequence: TGTGCCAGCAGTGAACCGACAGGGGCCCGAGGCTATGGCTACACCTTC.

There are a few counts of this clone. The V and J genes are TRBV4-3 and TRBJ2-5; a possible D gene is TRBD2 (5 bases). The J call could be wrong; TRBJ2-7 is a better fit for the DNA end. The germline CDR1 and CDR2 sequences are LGHNA and YSLEER. The CDR3 extends over 19 amino acids. CDR3 in DNA: TGCGCCAGCAGCCAAGGAATCCAGTGGAGGCAGGATACCTCCTACGAGCAGTACTTC. Its translation is CASSQGIQWRQDTSYEQYF.

V gene TRBV7-9 combines with J gene TRBJ1-3; the D gene is possibly TRBD1 (5 bases). The CDR3 has 19 residues. V was pared by 6 bases and J by 0 bases, with 24 bases between. Germline values: CDR1 SEHNR, CDR2 FQNEAQ (reference sequence). CDR3 residues: CASSSARGLWFRSGNTIYF. CDR3 DNA: TGTGCCAGCAGTTCCGCGAGGGGACTCTGGTTTCGCTCTGGAAACACCATATATTTT.

The genes are TRBV21-1 and TRBJ1-1. TRBV21-1 is a pseudogene locus. CDR3 length equals 16 residues. The CDR3 loop reads CASSGGNSNMNTEAFF. The DNA of the CDR3 is TGTGCCAGCAGCGGAGGGAACAGCAACATGAACACTGAAGCTTTCTTT.

The V call is TRBV27, the J call TRBJ2-2, with a possible D match to TRBD1 (6 bases). This CDR3 region has 15 residues. V lost 2 bases and J lost 3, with 10 bases in between. Germline loops: CDR1 MNHEY, CDR2 SMNVEV (reference sequence). DNA for the CDR3: TGTGCCAGCAGTTTACAGGGGATGGACACCGGGGAGCTGTTTTTT. It translates to CASSLQGMDTGELFF.

This clone has only a few counts. The chain recombines TRBV11-2 with TRBJ2-5; TRBD2 might be the D (6 bases). CDR3 length equals 16 residues. Per germline, CDR1 SGHAT and CDR2 FQNNGV. Trimming took 0 bases from V and 5 from J, leaving 16 bases between them. CDR3 amino acids: CASSLDGLGGKETQYF. Here the CDR3 DNA reads TGTGCCAGCAGCTTAGATGGTCTAGGAGGGAAGGAGACCCAGTACTTC.

The rearrangement links TRBV25-1 to TRBJ2-5; 11 positions match TRBD2. Germline CDR1 and CDR2: MGHDK and SYGVNS. With 7 bases clipped from V and 2 bases from J, the junction kept 6 bases outside the gene matches. This CDR3 has 15 residues. CDR3 nucleotides: TGTGCCAGCACCGCGACTAGCGGGGCTCAAGAGACCCAGTACTTC. This sequence encodes CASTATSGAQETQYF. Based on the CDR3 plus reference TRBV25-1 and TRBJ2-5, the full variable domain is EADIYQTPRYLVIGTGKKITLECSQTMGHDKMYWYQQDPGMELHLIHYSYGVNSTEKGDLSSESTVSRIRTEHFPLTLESARPSHTSQYLCASTATSGAQETQYFGPGTRLLVL.

V and J are TRBV7-7 and TRBJ2-5, with 8 bases that match TRBD2. The CDR3 runs to 17 residues. J gave up 2 bases and V 5 bases, and 13 bases lay outside the gene matches. Germline CDR1 SSHAT, CDR2 FNYEAQ (reference sequence). The CDR3 region is CASSPGGVSGFQETQYF. The CDR3 region has the DNA TGTGCCAGCAGCCCCGGGGGGGTCTCAGGGTTTCAAGAGACCCAGTACTTC.

The V and J genes are TRBV5-1 and TRBJ2-1; 14 nucleotides agree with TRBD2. Germline V gives CDR1 SGHRS, CDR2 YFSETQ. V dropped 4 bases and J dropped 5; count of bases not matched to a gene: 5. The CDR3 extends over 16 amino acids. CDR3 loop: CASSPETSGGDNEQFF. The CDR3 DNA is TGCGCCAGCAGCCCCGAGACTAGCGGGGGGGACAATGAGCAGTTCTTC.

This clone was seen a handful of times. The chain joins TRBV4-2 to TRBJ2-2; possible D gene TRBD2, 7 bases. Germline V gives CDR1 LGHNA, CDR2 YNFKEQ. The CDR3 runs to 17 residues. The V end was cut by 0 bases, the J end by 4 bases, with 15 bases between. The CDR3 here is CASSQELWGGLTGELFF. The CDR3 DNA is TGTGCCAGCAGCCAAGAGTTGTGGGGGGGCCTCACCGGGGAGCTGTTTTTT.

V and J are TRBV11-3 and TRBJ1-1; the D is unclear. The CDR3 has 14 residues. The germline gives CDR1 SGHNT, CDR2 YENEEA. Trimming cost V 5 bases and J 3 bases, with 13 bases left between them. The DNA for the CDR3 is TGTGCCAGCAGCCCCGCCGGGGTGGACACTGAAGCTTTCTTT. Residues: CASSPAGVDTEAFF.

The gene calls are TRBV5-6 and TRBJ2-7; no firm D call. The CDR3 is 14 residues long. The V end was cut by 0 bases, the J end by 2 bases, with 9 bases between. The germline CDR1 and CDR2 sequences are SGHDT and YYEEEE. The CDR3 loop reads CASSLAGRTYEQYF. The DNA of the CDR3 is TGTGCCAGCAGCTTGGCTGGCAGAACCTACGAGCAGTACTTC.

J is TRBJ1-2 and V is TRBV5-4, with 10 bases aligning to TRBD1. CDR1 is SGHNT, CDR2 YYREEE, per germline (reference sequence). The CDR3 is 16 residues long. V shed 0 bases, J shed 2 bases, and the junction held 4 bases outside the gene matches. In DNA form, the CDR3 reads TGTGCCAGCAGCTTGGGTGGGACAGGGGTCAACTATGGCTACACCTTC. This translates into CASSLGGTGVNYGYTF.

The gene calls are TRBV7-3 and TRBJ2-6, with D possibly being TRBD2 (5 bases). V was shortened by 3 bases and J by 0 bases, with 6 bases between the two germline ends. The CDR3 spans 15 residues. CDR1 is SGHTA, CDR2 FQGTGA, per germline. CDR3: CASSFGNSGANVLTF. The CDR3 DNA reads TGTGCCAGCAGCTTCGGGAACTCTGGGGCCAACGTCCTGACTTTC.